The sequence of this TCR beta chain was determined in a study of Graves' ophthalmopathy and Graves' hyperthyroidism. The study amplified TCR beta CDR3 regions using RNA transcripts. The first-round RT-PCR employed HTBI primers together with the Qiagen OneStep RT-PCR kit. A multiplex PCR was then performed as the second round. A single record per CDR3 protein comes from TCRdb applying MiXCR to the multiplex PCR reads. The sample has about 380,000 distinct CDR3 sequences; 15% to 17% are singletons. Newly diagnosed, the hyperthyroidism patients had under 2 months' duration and were aged 18 to 65. Sampling around 9 ml of fresh peripheral blood provided the PBMCs. The V and J ends lost 3 bases and 3 bases respectively, with 11 bases between them. This CDR3 region has 14 residues. Germline V lookup: CDR1 LNHDA, CDR2 SQIVND (reference sequence).

The sequenced material came from peripheral blood. The chain couples TRBV19 to TRBJ1-2, with a possible D match to TRBD1 (5 bases). The clonotype comes from a woman aged 18-29 years with stable Graves' hyperthyroidism. The DNA of the CDR3 is TGTGCCAGTAGTATTTCTCTGACAGACTATGGCTACACCTTC. It encodes CASSISLTDYGYTF.